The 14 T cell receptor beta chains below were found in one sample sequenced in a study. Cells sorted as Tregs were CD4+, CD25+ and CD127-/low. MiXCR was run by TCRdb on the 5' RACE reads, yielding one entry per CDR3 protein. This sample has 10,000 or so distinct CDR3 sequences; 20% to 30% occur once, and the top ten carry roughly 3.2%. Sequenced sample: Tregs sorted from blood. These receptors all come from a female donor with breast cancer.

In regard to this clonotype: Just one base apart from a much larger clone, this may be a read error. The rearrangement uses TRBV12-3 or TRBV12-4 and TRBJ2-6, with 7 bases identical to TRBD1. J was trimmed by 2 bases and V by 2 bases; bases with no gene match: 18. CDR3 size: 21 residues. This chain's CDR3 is CASSLTSDRACLKPGANVLTF. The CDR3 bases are TGTGCCAGCAGTTTAACAAGCGACAGGGCTTGCTTAAAGCCTGGGGCCAACGTCCTGACTTTC.

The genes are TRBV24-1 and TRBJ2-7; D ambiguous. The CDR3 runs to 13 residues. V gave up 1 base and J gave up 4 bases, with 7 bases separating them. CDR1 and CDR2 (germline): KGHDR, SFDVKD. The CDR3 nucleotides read TGTGCCACCAGTGATTTTTCGGGTTACGAGCAGTACTTC. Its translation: CATSDFSGYEQYF.

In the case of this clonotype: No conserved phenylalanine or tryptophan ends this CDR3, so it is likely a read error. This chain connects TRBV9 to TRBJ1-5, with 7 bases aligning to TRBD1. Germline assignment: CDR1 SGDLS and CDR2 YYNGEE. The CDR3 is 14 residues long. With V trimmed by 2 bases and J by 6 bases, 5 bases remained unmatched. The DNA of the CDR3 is TGTGCCAGCAGCGTTGGGACAGATGGTCAGCCCCAGCATCTT. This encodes CASSVGTDGQPQHL.

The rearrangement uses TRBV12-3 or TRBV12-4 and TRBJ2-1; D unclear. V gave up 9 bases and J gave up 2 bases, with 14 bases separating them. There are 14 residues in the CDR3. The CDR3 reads CASFRAETYNEQFF. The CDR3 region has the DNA TGTGCCAGTTTTCGTGCCGAGACCTACAATGAGCAGTTCTTC.

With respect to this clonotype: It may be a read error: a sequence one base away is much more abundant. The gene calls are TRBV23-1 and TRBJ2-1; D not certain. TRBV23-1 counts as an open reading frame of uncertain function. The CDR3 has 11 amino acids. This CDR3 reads CDSKPRDEQFF. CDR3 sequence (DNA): TGCGACAGCAAGCCCCGGGATGAGCAGTTCTTC.

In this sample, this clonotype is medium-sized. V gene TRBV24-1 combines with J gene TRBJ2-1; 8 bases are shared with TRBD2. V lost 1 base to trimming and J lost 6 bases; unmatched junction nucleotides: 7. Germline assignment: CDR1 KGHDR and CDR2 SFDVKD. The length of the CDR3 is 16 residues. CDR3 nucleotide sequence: TGTGCCACCAGTGATTTTCAAGCGGGAGTATCCAATGAGCAGTTCTTC. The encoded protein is CATSDFQAGVSNEQFF.

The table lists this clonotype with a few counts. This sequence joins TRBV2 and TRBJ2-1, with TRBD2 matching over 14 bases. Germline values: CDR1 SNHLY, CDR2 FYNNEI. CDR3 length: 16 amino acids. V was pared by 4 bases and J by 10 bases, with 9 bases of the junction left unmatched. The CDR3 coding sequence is TGTGCCAGCAGTGCCCGGGGACTAGCGGGAGCTCGGGAGCAGTTCTTC. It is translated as CASSARGLAGAREQFF.

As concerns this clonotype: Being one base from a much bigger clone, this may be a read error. In nucleotides, the CDR3 is TGCAGCGTCGTCATGGGGGGGAGCTATGGCTACACCTTC. It translates to CSVVMGGSYGYTF. This sequence joins TRBV29-1 and TRBJ1-2, with D tentatively TRBD1 (5 bases). The CDR3 covers 13 residues. The ends were cut back, 6 bases at V and 4 bases at J, with 15 bases in the middle. CDR1 and CDR2 from the germline V gene are SQVTM and ANQGSEA.

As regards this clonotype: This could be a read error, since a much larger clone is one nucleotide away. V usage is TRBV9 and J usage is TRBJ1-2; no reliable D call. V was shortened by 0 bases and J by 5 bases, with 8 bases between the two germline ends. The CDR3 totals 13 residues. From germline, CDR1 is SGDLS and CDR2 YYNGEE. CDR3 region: CASSVAFSYGYTF. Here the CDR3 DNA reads TGTGCCAGCAGCGTAGCGTTCTCGTATGGCTACACCTTC.

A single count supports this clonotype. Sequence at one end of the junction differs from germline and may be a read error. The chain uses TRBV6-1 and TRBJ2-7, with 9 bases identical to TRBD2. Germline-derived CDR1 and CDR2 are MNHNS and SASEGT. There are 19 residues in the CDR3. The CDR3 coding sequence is TGTGCCAGCAGTTACTCGGGGCTAGCGGGAAGACAGTCCGTCTACGAGCAGCACTTC. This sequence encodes CASSYSGLAGRQSVYEQHF.

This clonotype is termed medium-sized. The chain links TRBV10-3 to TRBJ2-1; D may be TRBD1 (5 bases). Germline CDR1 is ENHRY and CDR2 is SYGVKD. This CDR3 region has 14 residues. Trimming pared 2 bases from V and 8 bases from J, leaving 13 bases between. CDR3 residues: CAISEKAGFDEQFF. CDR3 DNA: TGTGCCATCAGTGAGAAGGCAGGGTTCGATGAGCAGTTCTTC.

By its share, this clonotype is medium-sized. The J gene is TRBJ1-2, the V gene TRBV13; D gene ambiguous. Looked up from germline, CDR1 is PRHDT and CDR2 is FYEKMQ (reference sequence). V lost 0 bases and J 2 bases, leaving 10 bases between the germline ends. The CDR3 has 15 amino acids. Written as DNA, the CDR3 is TGTGCCAGCAGCTTAGGGGAAGCTATAAACTATGGCTACACCTTC. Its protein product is CASSLGEAINYGYTF.

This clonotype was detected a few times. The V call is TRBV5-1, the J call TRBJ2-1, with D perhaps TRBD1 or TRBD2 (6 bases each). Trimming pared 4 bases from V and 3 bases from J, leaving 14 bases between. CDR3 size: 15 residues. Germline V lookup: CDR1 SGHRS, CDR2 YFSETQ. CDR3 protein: CASSPPGADYNEQFF. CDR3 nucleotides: TGCGCCAGCAGCCCGCCGGGGGCTGACTACAATGAGCAGTTCTTC.

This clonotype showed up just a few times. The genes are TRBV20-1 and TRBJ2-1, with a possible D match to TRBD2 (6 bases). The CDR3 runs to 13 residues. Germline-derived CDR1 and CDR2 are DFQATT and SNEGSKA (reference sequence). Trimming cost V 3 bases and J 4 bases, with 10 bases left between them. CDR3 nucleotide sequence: TGCAGTGCTAGCGGAGGGATTTACAATGAGCAGTTCTTC. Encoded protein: CSASGGIYNEQFF.